This T cell receptor (beta chain) was retrieved from a study of radiotherapy plus CTLA-4 blockade in lung cancer. Study-wide context: Disease control was seen in over 25% of patients, objective responses in roughly 17%.

This clone was found a few times. The target antigen is unknown. The CDR3 runs 15 residues. CDR1 is SNHLY, CDR2 FYNNEI, per germline. With V trimmed by 10 bases and J by 0 bases, 6 bases remained unmatched. Study-level results: Early blood T cell clone dynamics reportedly forecast response best, with interferon-beta. TCR clones from tumors expanded in blood after radiotherapy plus ipilimumab.

Some clones are missing from TCRdb's copy, which holds only in-frame ones; the method was immunoSEQ multiplex PCR. The sample contains roughly 90,000 clones, 55% to 75% of which appear only once. This chain connects TRBV2 to TRBJ2-5; TRBD2 matches at 12 bases. The TCR comes from a human donor with non-small cell lung cancer that progressed on radiotherapy plus ipilimumab. Sample: peripheral blood, taken from a patient treated with radiotherapy plus ipilimumab. DNA of the CDR3: TGTGCCACCTGGACTAGCGGGACGTACCAAGAGACCCAGTACTTC. This codes for CATWTSGTYQETQYF.